This TCR beta chain was found in a study of CXCR3-negative and CXCR3-positive naive CD8 T cells (dated by TCRdb to the late 2010s). Describing the broader study: In total, approximately 150 million TRB reads were obtained, corresponding to roughly 1.5 +/- 0.3 million reads per library. The diversity and physicochemical repertoire analyses included more than nine donors pooled from two independent experiments. TRBV-TRBJ cluster analysis included naive subsets from roughly 5 donors and memory cells from 3 donors.

Broad study findings and their caveats: Repertoire diversity was comparably high in both naive subsets but much lower in memory CD8+ T cells. Freshly isolated PBMCs were used for most assays because CXCR3 expression went down partially after cryopreservation. TRBV-TRBJ usage was similar between naive CXCR3-negative and CXCR3-positive cells from the same donor, while memory cells showed distinct patterns. Compared with CXCR3-negative naive cells, CXCR3-positive naive cells had TRB CDR3s with higher hydrophobicity (lower Kidera factor 4), lower energy, and higher strength and volume indices. Because surface CD5, which is linked to self-reactivity in mice, was comparable between the naive subsets, TCR interaction strength was also inferred from the physicochemical properties of TRB CDR3s.

The CDR3 numbers 15 residues from cysteine through phenylalanine. No DNA is given. The germline V gene provides CDR1 MNHEY and CDR2 SVGEGT. The sequencing machine was a NextSeq 550. The Human TCR Profiling Kit (MiLaboratory) was used to prepare UMI-labeled 5' RACE TRB cDNA libraries. The full amount of extracted RNA was used for cDNA synthesis, and the full amount of resulting cDNA was used for PCR amplification. Libraries were prepared in parallel with an identical number of PCR cycles. As for the authors' bioinformatics: With a requirement of at least two reads per UMI, MIGEC and MiXCR extracted about 57,000 +/- 9,900 unique UMI-labeled TRB cDNA molecules per library. Each library averaged about 40,000 +/- 10,000 functional in-frame TRB CDR3 nucleotide clonotypes without stop codons. After each sample was downsampled to 5000 UMI-labeled TRB molecules, VDJtools was used to calculate diversity metrics such as normalized Shannon-Wiener and Chao1. For the central five CDR3 residues, VDJtools calculated physicochemical properties weighted by clonotype size, namely interaction energy, strength, volume and Kidera factor 4. One entry per CDR3 protein sequence results from the TCRdb reprocessing of the reads, with DNA left out. TCRdb's processing, not the authors' own work, is the source of the V and J calls. This sample's table lists 100,000 to 150,000 distinct CDR3 sequences. Around 0.62% of the sample belongs to the ten largest clones.

On this clonotype itself: Its antigen remains unidentified.

Each CD8+ T cell subset was flow-sorted in triplicate, with 250,000 to 350,000 cells per subset placed directly into RLT lysis buffer. To keep memory contaminants out, a stringent definition of naive CD8+ T cells was applied: CD45RO-CCR7+CD27+CD95-. Using standard density gradient centrifugation, peripheral blood mononuclear cells were isolated from buffy coats. Naive CXCR3-negative and CXCR3-positive CD8+ T cells were flow-sorted on a FACSAria III. Total RNA was extracted from sorted cells using an RNeasy Mini Kit. The rearrangement joined TRBV6-2 or TRBV6-3 to TRBJ1-2; the D call from TCRdb, TRBD1, cannot be confirmed without DNA. The sample consisted of naive CXCR3+ CD8+ T cells from blood. The cell subset or site label, read with the paper, signifies: CD45RO-CCR7+CD27+CD95- naive CD8+ T cells expressing CXCR3 (TNR3+). This TCR was sampled from a human donor in good health. Some clones in this sample may be carry-over from other donors' samples. The CDR3 region has the sequence CASSRRGRPNYGYTF.